These 9 T cell receptor beta chains originate from one sample sequenced in a study of T cell responses to AZD1222 COVID-19 vaccine. Sequencing used immunoSEQ multiplex PCR; TCRdb keeps in-frame clones, though not all of them. Of about 100,000 clones listed, roughly 86% are singletons. This specimen consisted of peripheral blood, obtained on day 0 of AZD1222 vaccination. The receptors come from an adult in good health.

V is TRBV7-2 and J is TRBJ2-7; no firm D call. V was trimmed by 1 base and J by 3 bases, leaving 1 base between them. The CDR3 is made up of 11 amino acids. Germline assignment: CDR1 SGHTA and CDR2 FQGNSA. DNA for the CDR3: TGTGCCAGCAGCTTAGACTACGAGCAGTACTTC. It is translated as CASSLDYEQYF. Combining the CDR3 with reference TRBV7-2 and TRBJ2-7 gives the whole variable domain GAGVSQSPSNKVTEKGKDVELRCDPISGHTALYWYRQSLGQGLEFLIYFQGNSAPDKSGLPSDRFSAERTGGSVSTLTIQRTQQEDSAVYLCASSLDYEQYFGPGTRLTVT.

The rearrangement joins TRBV6-5 to TRBJ1-2; TRBD1 is a possible D gene (5 bases). Germline-derived CDR1 and CDR2 are MNHEY and SVGAGI. The V end was cut by 11 bases, the J end by 6 bases, with 13 bases between. The CDR3 is made up of 11 amino acids. The CDR3 bases are TGTGCCGGGAGGGACCAACATGGCTACACCTTC. Its translation is CAGRDQHGYTF.

This chain connects TRBV7-2 to TRBJ1-1; D is possibly TRBD1 (5 bases). V was trimmed by 5 bases and J by 1 base, leaving 11 bases between them. This CDR3 has 14 amino acids. Germline V gene lookup returns CDR1 SGHTA and CDR2 FQGNSA. This CDR3 is CASSVGRANTEAFF. CDR3 nucleotide sequence: TGTGCCAGCAGCGTGGGACGGGCGAACACTGAAGCTTTCTTT.

The table lists this clone with a count of one. This chain links TRBV5-8 with TRBJ1-2; 9 bases line up with TRBD1. In germline, CDR1 is SGHTS, CDR2 YDEGEE. Trimming cost V 4 bases and J 4 bases; bases outside gene matches: 8. This CDR3 has 15 residues. CDR3 protein: CASSPDRGTGYGYTF. Here the CDR3 DNA reads TGTGCCAGCAGCCCAGACAGGGGGACAGGCTATGGCTACACCTTC.

The rearrangement joins TRBV4-1 to TRBJ2-3; D is unresolved. This CDR3 spans 15 amino acids. V lost 0 bases to trimming and J lost 5 bases, with 12 bases between them. The germline V gene encodes CDR1 MGHRA and CDR2 YSYEKL. CDR3: CASSQESSPGDTQYF. CDR3 DNA: TGCGCCAGCAGCCAAGAATCCAGTCCCGGAGATACGCAGTATTTT.

The CDR3 sequence is CASSSRGENSPLHF. The CDR3 DNA follows: TGTGCCAGCAGTTCCAGGGGGGAAAATTCACCCCTCCACTTT. The V call is TRBV27, the J call TRBJ1-6; 7 nucleotides match TRBD1. Germline CDR1 reads MNHEY; CDR2 reads SMNVEV (reference sequence). V shed 4 bases, J shed 7 bases, and the junction held 4 bases outside the gene matches. This CDR3 is 14 amino acids long.

This chain joins TRBV7-9 and TRBJ1-5; D possibly corresponds to TRBD1 (6 bases). Trimming cost V 5 bases and J 1 base, with 9 bases left between them. This CDR3 region has 14 residues. The germline V gene has CDR1 SEHNR and CDR2 FQNEAQ (reference sequence). DNA of the CDR3: TGTGCCAGCAGCCCAGGGGCCAGCAATCAGCCCCAGCATTTT. This translates into CASSPGASNQPQHF. Full variable domain (rest looked up from reference TRBV7-9 and TRBJ1-5): DTGVSQNPRHKITKRGQNVTFRCDPISEHNRLYWYRQTLGQGPEFLTYFQNEAQLEKSRLLSDRFSAERPKGSFSTLEIQRTEQGDSAMYLCASSPGASNQPQHFGDGTRLSIL.

The chain carries TRBV5-1 and TRBJ2-1, with 9 bases matching TRBD1. Germline-derived CDR1 and CDR2 are SGHRS and YFSETQ. With V trimmed by 3 bases and J by 4 bases, 17 bases remained unmatched. The CDR3 contains 19 residues. In nucleotides, the CDR3 is TGCGCCAGCAGCTCGGGAGTACCGGGACAGGGCCCTTCATACAATGAGCAGTTCTTC. This translates into CASSSGVPGQGPSYNEQFF. The variable domain in full, with the rest retrieved from reference TRBV5-1 and TRBJ2-1, is KAGVTQTPRYLIKTRGQQVTLSCSPISGHRSVSWYQQTPGQGLQFLFEYFSETQRNKGNFPGRFSGRQFSNSRSEMNVSTLELGDSALYLCASSSGVPGQGPSYNEQFFGPGTRLTVL.

This chain connects TRBV9 to TRBJ2-1; D gene unclear. This CDR3 spans 14 amino acids. Germline lookup yields CDR1 SGDLS and CDR2 YYNGEE. Trimming left V 0 bases short and J 7 bases short, with 11 bases between. The DNA of the CDR3 is TGTGCCAGCAGCGTAGGGTCCTCTAGGAATGAGCAGTTCTTC. Residues: CASSVGSSRNEQFF.